This T cell receptor beta chain emerged from a study of T-cell reconstitution after alpha-beta-depleted transplantation in children. Preparation of the TCRbeta library involved a method that used unique molecular identifiers. TCRdb reanalysed the PCR reads using MiXCR and keeps one entry per CDR3 protein. The table records about 210,000 distinct CDR3 sequences, roughly a sixth of them present only once. Study findings and constraints: Hyperexpanded clones declined; after one year, newly produced T cells mostly supplied diversity. After transplant, high TCRbeta diversity at day 60 in some patients arose from surviving recipient T cells and thymic progenitors. About two months after transplant, alpha-beta T cells reportedly came from several hundred expanded graft clones.

Worth noting for this clonotype: Its cognate antigen is unknown.

V lost 1 base and J 1 base, leaving 10 bases between the germline ends. Germline CDR1 SEHNR, CDR2 FQNEAQ (reference sequence). The CDR3 extends over 15 amino acids. The starting material was PBMCs, mostly from graft donor cells, obtained 360 days after TCRalphabeta/CD19-depleted stem cell transplant. This receptor was obtained from a male patient under 10 years old who had a stem cell transplant for acute lymphoblastic leukemia, so the T cells may come from the graft donor. The chain links TRBV7-9 to TRBJ1-1; TRBD1 is a possible D gene (6 bases). The DNA for the CDR3 is TGTGCCAGCAGCTTAGTGGGGGGGCCGAACACTGAAGCTTTCTTT. Protein sequence: CASSLVGGPNTEAFF.